This entry lists 18 T cell receptor beta chains sequenced from one sample in a study of T cells in Graves' hyperthyroidism and ophthalmopathy. Amplification of TCR beta CDR3 regions was performed using RNA transcripts as template. Carried out on the TCR CDR3, a first-round RT-PCR used the HTBI primer set. Via MiXCR, TCRdb re-called the multiplex PCR reads, giving one row per CDR3 protein. The data show hundreds of thousands of distinct CDR3 sequences, 15% seen once. The material sequenced was blood. The source of these receptors is a woman between 25 and 40 years old with Graves' hyperthyroidism.

This clonotype came up many times. The genes are TRBV20-1 and TRBJ2-3, with D uncertain. Trimming took 6 bases from V and 0 from J, leaving 7 bases between them. The CDR3 has 12 amino acids. CDR1 and CDR2 from the germline V gene are DFQATT and SNEGSKA (reference sequence). The CDR3 is CSAGPSTDTQYF. CDR3 in DNA: TGCAGTGCCGGACCTAGCACAGATACGCAGTATTTT.

At least ten counts were recorded for this clonotype. The chain couples TRBV7-2 to TRBJ1-2; 8 bases agree with TRBD1. Germline V gene data show CDR1 as SGHTA and CDR2 as FQGNSA. With 5 bases clipped from V and 7 bases from J, the junction kept 6 bases outside the gene matches. The length of the CDR3 is 13 residues. DNA for the CDR3: TGTGCCAGCAGCCCCGCAGGGGGCATTGGCTACACCTTC. As protein: CASSPAGGIGYTF.

V and J are TRBV12-3 or TRBV12-4 and TRBJ1-5; D gene uncertain. The CDR3 is 14 residues long. The ends were cut back, 7 bases at V and 1 base at J, with 11 bases in the middle. This chain's CDR3 is CASKILGSNQPQHF. CDR3 DNA: TGTGCCAGCAAAATACTTGGAAGCAATCAGCCCCAGCATTTT.

At least ten counts were recorded for this clonotype. The V call is TRBV29-1, the J call TRBJ1-1; D ambiguous. CDR1 is SQVTM, CDR2 ANQGSEA, per germline. The CDR3 consists of 15 residues. Trimming stripped 6 bases from V and 1 base from J, with 18 bases between. The CDR3 is CSVAGSDEKNTEAFF. DNA of the CDR3: TGCAGCGTAGCCGGCTCGGACGAGAAGAACACTGAAGCTTTCTTT.

This chain joins TRBV5-6 and TRBJ1-6, with D tentatively TRBD1 (5 bases). Trimming removed 1 base at V and 7 bases at J, with 9 bases between. The CDR3 spans 14 residues. Germline lookup yields CDR1 SGHDT and CDR2 YYEEEE. DNA for the CDR3: TGTGCCAGCAGCTTGATGGGGGAAAATTCACCCCTCCACTTT. Translated: CASSLMGENSPLHF.

This clonotype was recorded many times. The V gene is TRBV2, the J gene TRBJ2-1; tentative D call: TRBD2 (7 bases). The CDR3 consists of 12 residues. From germline, CDR1 is SNHLY and CDR2 FYNNEI. V was pared by 7 bases and J by 7 bases, with 11 bases between. The CDR3 bases are TGTGCCAGCAAAGGGGGAGGGAATGAGCAGTTCTTC. Translating it yields CASKGGGNEQFF.

The chain combines TRBV7-2 with TRBJ2-6; D ambiguous. Germline values: CDR1 SGHTA, CDR2 FQGNSA. Deletions cut 4 bases from V and 2 bases from J, with 9 bases between. This CDR3 has 15 amino acids. The CDR3 DNA follows: TGTGCCAGCAGCTGGCCGGGCACTGGGGCCAACGTCCTGACTTTC. Encoded protein: CASSWPGTGANVLTF.

This clonotype was seen at least ten times. The rearrangement uses TRBV20-1 and TRBJ2-2; no clear D gene. The CDR3 runs to 11 residues. CDR1 DFQATT and CDR2 SNEGSKA come from the germline V gene (reference sequence). Trimming left V 4 bases short and J 4 bases short, with 4 bases between. The CDR3 DNA is TGCAGTGCTAAAACCACCGGGGAGCTGTTTTTT. Encoded protein: CSAKTTGELFF.

The V and J genes are TRBV11-2 and TRBJ1-1; tentatively, D is TRBD1 (5 bases). The V end lost 4 bases, the J end lost 1 base, and 16 bases lay between the germline ends. Looked up from germline, CDR1 is SGHAT and CDR2 is FQNNGV. The CDR3 has 16 amino acids. The CDR3 protein is CASSSMTAITNTEAFF. Written as DNA, the CDR3 is TGTGCCAGCAGCTCAATGACAGCTATTACGAACACTGAAGCTTTCTTT.

This clonotype showed up just a few times. The chain uses TRBV19 and TRBJ1-4, with TRBD1 as a possible D gene (5 bases). The CDR3 consists of 13 residues. The V gene lost 6 bases and the J gene lost 8 bases, with 13 bases spanning the gap. Germline loops: CDR1 LNHDA, CDR2 SQIVND (reference sequence). CDR3 bases: TGTGCCAGTAGCGAGGAGGGGATAGAAAAACTGTTTTTT. Amino acid sequence: CASSEEGIEKLFF.

The gene calls are TRBV4-1 and TRBJ2-6; possibly TRBD2 for D (5 bases). Germline V gives CDR1 MGHRA, CDR2 YSYEKL. Trimming took 2 bases from V and 0 from J, leaving 14 bases between them. This CDR3 contains 18 residues. The CDR3 reads CASSQPAEGFSGANVLTF. The DNA of the CDR3 is TGCGCCAGCAGCCAACCAGCCGAGGGCTTCTCTGGGGCCAACGTCCTGACTTTC.

There are many counts of this clonotype. The chain couples TRBV6-1 to TRBJ2-2; no clear D. This CDR3 has 14 residues. Germline V gene sequence: CDR1 MNHNS, CDR2 SASEGT. Trimming cost V 8 bases and J 0 bases, with 10 bases left between them. The CDR3 nucleotides read TGTGCCAGCCTTTGGACCACGAACACCGGGGAGCTGTTTTTT. Amino acids: CASLWTTNTGELFF.

This clonotype was picked up a small number of times. This chain links TRBV6-5 with TRBJ1-1; D gene uncertain. The CDR3 sequence is 14 residues long. Germline V CDR1 and CDR2: MNHEY, SVGAGI. V was clipped by 0 bases and J by 8 bases, with 13 bases between them. CDR3: CASSYSIQRAEAFF. The CDR3 DNA sequence: TGTGCCAGCAGTTACTCGATACAAAGGGCAGAAGCTTTCTTT.

This clonotype has only a few counts. This sequence joins TRBV20-1 and TRBJ2-1; D could derive from TRBD1 or TRBD2 (5 bases each). The V gene's germline CDR1 is DFQATT and CDR2 SNEGSKA (reference sequence). Deletions cut 0 bases from V and 1 base from J, with 16 bases between. The CDR3 totals 17 residues. The CDR3 sequence is CSARDGGSRGSYNEQFF. As DNA, the CDR3 is TGCAGTGCTAGAGATGGGGGTAGTAGAGGATCCTACAATGAGCAGTTCTTC.

This clonotype was recorded many times. The chain links TRBV28 to TRBJ1-2; D ambiguous. CDR1 is MDHEN and CDR2 is SYDVKM in the germline V gene. Trimming shortened V by 1 base and J by 3 bases, and 12 bases separated the two germline ends. The length of the CDR3 is 15 residues. The DNA of the CDR3 is TGTGCCAGCAGTTTATCCGACACCGTCTACTATGGCTACACCTTC. Translating gives CASSLSDTVYYGYTF.

The sample holds many counts of this clonotype. In DNA form, the CDR3 reads TGTGCCAGCAGCACTCGACAGAATACAAGCACAGATACGCAGTATTTT. Amino acids: CASSTRQNTSTDTQYF. The J gene is TRBJ2-3, the V gene TRBV7-3; D may be TRBD1 (5 bases). The V end lost 5 bases, the J end lost 0 bases, and 15 bases lay between the germline ends. Germline lookup yields CDR1 SGHTA and CDR2 FQGTGA. The CDR3 sequence is 16 residues long.

This clonotype occurred many times. J is TRBJ1-2 and V is TRBV29-1; D not certain. The CDR3 extends over 13 amino acids. Trimming took 4 bases from V and 4 from J, leaving 13 bases between them. Germline lookup yields CDR1 SQVTM and CDR2 ANQGSEA. CDR3: CSVVGDGSYGYTF. The CDR3 DNA sequence: TGCAGCGTTGTGGGCGACGGAAGCTATGGCTACACCTTC.

This clonotype was recorded a few times. The chain combines TRBV12-3 or TRBV12-4 with TRBJ1-5; no firm D call. The V end lost 4 bases, the J end lost 0 bases, and 10 bases lay between the germline ends. CDR3 size: 15 residues. The CDR3 region has the DNA TGTGCCAGCAGTTACCAAGGGAATAGCAATCAGCCCCAGCATTTT. Protein: CASSYQGNSNQPQHF.